What follows describes a single T cell receptor beta chain. The CDR3 length is 12 residues. The germline V gene encodes CDR1 KGHSH and CDR2 LQKENI. With 1 base removed from V and 6 bases from J, the gap between germline ends came to 7 bases. These data come from a study of control samples from healthy donors and cancer patients. Here immunoSEQ multiplex PCR was the method, and the copy in TCRdb shows in-frame clones only, minus some. The sample has some 120,000 clones; about 86% are singletons. The rearrangement links TRBV18 to TRBJ2-7; tentatively, D is TRBD1 (6 bases). The sequence came from a man in his thirties or forties in good health. The specimen was blood. The CDR3 DNA is TGTGCCAGCTCACCACAAGGGGGCGAGCAGTACTTC. The encoded protein is CASSPQGGEQYF. Full variable domain (missing parts from reference TRBV18 and TRBJ2-7): NAGVMQNPRHLVRRRGQEARLRCSPMKGHSHVYWYRQLPEEGLKFMVYLQKENIIDESGMPKERFSAEFPKEGPSILRIQQVVRGDSAAYFCASSPQGGEQYFGPGTRLTVT.